Presented here are 20 T cell receptor beta chains from one specimen sequenced in a study of CD8 T cells in Susac syndrome. The RNA, roughly 0.5 to 1 ug, was put through reverse transcription using random hexamers. TCRdb used MiXCR to reprocess the immunoSEQ multiplex PCR reads, holding one entry per CDR3 protein. The sample includes some 120,000 distinct CDR3 sequences, nearly 95% of them seen just once. Sequenced: CD4+ T cells from PBMCs. Source of these receptors: a human donor in good health.

The chain links TRBV6-5 to TRBJ1-2, with 10 bases lining up with TRBD1. Germline V gives CDR1 MNHEY, CDR2 SVGAGI. V lost 6 bases, J lost 4 bases, and 8 bases stayed unmatched. There are 15 residues in the CDR3. The CDR3 reads CASRGTTGGGYGYTF. In DNA, the CDR3 is TGTGCCAGCAGGGGCACGACAGGGGGCGGCTATGGCTACACCTTC.

The gene calls are TRBV20-1 and TRBJ2-2, with D perhaps matching TRBD2 (5 bases). Germline assignment: CDR1 DFQATT and CDR2 SNEGSKA (reference sequence). The CDR3 is 14 residues long. The CDR3 protein is CASRGPTNTGELFF. The CDR3, as DNA: TGCGCGAGCCGCGGGCCCACGAACACCGGGGAGCTGTTTTTT.

This rearrangement joins TRBV7-9 to TRBJ1-5, with D maybe TRBD1 (6 bases). The CDR3 consists of 17 residues. Trimming cost V 4 bases and J 0 bases, with 16 bases left between them. CDR1 is SEHNR and CDR2 is FQNEAQ in the germline V gene (reference sequence). The CDR3 spells CASSSGGGGGSNQPQHF. In DNA form, the CDR3 reads TGTGCCAGCAGCTCCGGGGGGGGAGGGGGTAGCAATCAGCCCCAGCATTTT.

This chain connects TRBV14 to TRBJ2-1, with TRBD2 identical over 9 bases. Germline assignment: CDR1 SGHDN and CDR2 FVKESK. V shed 2 bases, J shed 4 bases, and the junction held 6 bases outside the gene matches. This CDR3 has 16 residues. Here the CDR3 reads CASSQNQLAGYNEQFF. In DNA, the CDR3 is TGTGCCAGCAGCCAAAATCAACTAGCGGGTTACAATGAGCAGTTCTTC.

This chain links TRBV29-1 with TRBJ2-3, with 7 bases matching TRBD2. CDR1 is SQVTM, CDR2 ANQGSEA, per germline. CDR3 size: 13 residues. Germline trimming cut 7 bases from V and 5 bases from J; bases unmatched to any gene: 9. The CDR3 DNA reads as TGCAGCGCTGACCGACTAGCCGGAGATACGCAGTATTTT. It is translated as CSADRLAGDTQYF.

This clonotype occurred once. The V and J genes are TRBV7-6 and TRBJ2-1, with TRBD2 identical over 9 bases. Germline assignment: CDR1 SGHVS and CDR2 FNYEAQ. The CDR3 runs 14 residues. V was clipped by 5 bases and J by 9 bases; unmatched bases: 8. CDR3 nucleotides: TGTGCCAGCAGCACTATAGCGGGAGATTTTGAGCAGTTCTTC. Its protein is CASSTIAGDFEQFF.

The chain couples TRBV7-9 to TRBJ2-5, with D maybe TRBD2 (5 bases). The ends were cut back, 8 bases at V and 5 bases at J, with 9 bases in the middle. This CDR3 contains 11 residues. CDR1 and CDR2 from the germline V gene are SEHNR and FQNEAQ (reference sequence). The CDR3 is CASEVAETQYF. The CDR3 DNA follows: TGTGCCAGCGAGGTAGCGGAGACCCAGTACTTC.

This chain connects TRBV7-9 to TRBJ2-7; 9 nucleotides line up with TRBD1. This CDR3 spans 16 amino acids. Germline CDR1 is SEHNR and CDR2 is FQNEAQ (reference sequence). With V trimmed by 5 bases and J by 3 bases, 11 bases remained unmatched. CDR3 protein: CASSPKGQGTGYEQYF. The CDR3 DNA is TGTGCCAGCAGCCCCAAGGGACAGGGAACCGGCTACGAGCAGTACTTC. Full variable domain (rest looked up from reference TRBV7-9 and TRBJ2-7): DTGVSQNPRHKITKRGQNVTFRCDPISEHNRLYWYRQTLGQGPEFLTYFQNEAQLEKSRLLSDRFSAERPKGSFSTLEIQRTEQGDSAMYLCASSPKGQGTGYEQYFGPGTRLTVT.

V gene TRBV4-3 combines with J gene TRBJ2-1, with TRBD2 matching 14 bases. Germline V lookup: CDR1 LGHNA, CDR2 YSLEER. The junction had 9 bases not matched to a gene; V was cut back by 3 bases and J by 8 bases. The CDR3 length is 17 residues. CDR3 residues: CASSQGLAGELLDEQFF. DNA for the CDR3: TGCGCCAGCAGCCAGGGACTAGCGGGAGAGTTATTAGATGAGCAGTTCTTC.

V gene TRBV3-1 combines with J gene TRBJ1-2; 9 bases agree with TRBD1. Trimming removed 5 bases from V and 4 bases from J; junction bases left unmatched: 11. CDR3 size: 16 residues. Germline lookup yields CDR1 LGHDT and CDR2 YNNKEL (reference sequence). The CDR3: CASSSPDRGGGYGYTF. CDR3 in DNA: TGTGCCAGCAGCTCCCCGGACAGGGGTGGTGGCTATGGCTACACCTTC.

The gene calls are TRBV4-3 and TRBJ1-2, with a weak D call TRBD1 (5 bases). Germline V gives CDR1 LGHNA, CDR2 YSLEER. There are 16 residues in the CDR3. Trimming left V 0 bases short and J 4 bases short, with 15 bases between. The CDR3 DNA follows: TGCGCCAGCAGCCAAGACACGGGGGGGGTAGCCTATGGCTACACCTTC. It encodes CASSQDTGGVAYGYTF.

The rearrangement joins TRBV10-2 to TRBJ1-2, with D possibly being TRBD1 (6 bases). Between the trimmed V and J ends, which lost 7 bases and 4 bases, there was a span of 13 bases. The germline gives CDR1 WSHSY, CDR2 SAAADI. The CDR3 totals 13 residues. Written as DNA, the CDR3 is TGCGCCAGCACGGAGGGGGGCGGCTATGGCTACACCTTC. As protein: CASTEGGGYGYTF.

The rearrangement uses TRBV5-1 and TRBJ2-7; 7 nucleotides agree with TRBD1. This CDR3 is 14 amino acids long. Germline V lookup: CDR1 SGHRS, CDR2 YFSETQ. Trimming took 5 bases from V and 5 from J; bases not matched to a gene: 10. CDR3 protein: CASSREQGMHEQYF. CDR3 nucleotides: TGCGCCAGCAGTAGAGAACAGGGGATGCACGAGCAGTACTTC.

The genes are TRBV15 and TRBJ2-1; D is uncertain. The germline V and J ends were trimmed by 3 bases and 3 bases, with 6 bases remaining between them. The CDR3 spans 13 residues. CDR1 and CDR2 from the germline V gene are LNHNV and YYDKDF (reference sequence). CDR3 amino acids: CATSSGYYNEQFF. DNA for the CDR3: TGTGCCACCAGCAGCGGGTACTACAATGAGCAGTTCTTC. Full variable domain (missing parts from reference TRBV15 and TRBJ2-1): DAMVIQNPRYQVTQFGKPVTLSCSQTLNHNVMYWYQQKSSQAPKLLFHYYDKDFNNEADTPDNFQSRRPNTSFCFLDIRSPGLGDTAMYLCATSSGYYNEQFFGPGTRLTVL.

The J gene is TRBJ2-1, the V gene TRBV9, with 10 bases that match TRBD2. The CDR3 extends over 15 amino acids. Germline V CDR1 and CDR2: SGDLS, YYNGEE. Trimming at V came to 4 bases and at J to 7 bases, leaving 8 bases not matched to a gene. CDR3 amino acids: CASSPRGTSVNEQFF. Here the CDR3 DNA reads TGTGCCAGCAGCCCCCGGGGGACTAGCGTGAATGAGCAGTTCTTC.

The V and J genes are TRBV7-2 and TRBJ1-1; tentatively, D is TRBD1 (5 bases). Germline CDR1 and CDR2: SGHTA and FQGNSA. V gave up 3 bases and J gave up 1 base, with 24 bases separating them. The length of the CDR3 is 19 residues. The CDR3 loop reads CASSFRSRFGATWNTEAFF. CDR3 DNA: TGTGCCAGCAGCTTTCGTTCCAGATTTGGGGCAACTTGGAACACTGAAGCTTTCTTT. Based on the CDR3 plus reference TRBV7-2 and TRBJ1-1, the full variable domain is GAGVSQSPSNKVTEKGKDVELRCDPISGHTALYWYRQSLGQGLEFLIYFQGNSAPDKSGLPSDRFSAERTGGSVSTLTIQRTQQEDSAVYLCASSFRSRFGATWNTEAFFGQGTRLTVV.

This clonotype showed up just once. The chain links TRBV7-2 to TRBJ2-7; no clear D gene. With 0 bases removed from V and 2 bases from J, the gap between germline ends came to 17 bases. CDR1 is SGHTA and CDR2 is FQGNSA in the germline V gene. This CDR3 has 17 amino acids. CDR3 coding DNA: TGTGCCAGCAGCTTAGCCACAGTCCGAAACAGCCCCTACGAGCAGTACTTC. Translated, it gives CASSLATVRNSPYEQYF.

The chain joins TRBV5-1 to TRBJ2-1; no clear D. CDR3 size: 18 residues. Looked up from germline, CDR1 is SGHRS and CDR2 is YFSETQ. Trimming shortened V by 4 bases and J by 3 bases, and 23 bases separated the two germline ends. CDR3 protein: CASSPRSMLDPGYNEQFF. The CDR3 DNA sequence: TGCGCCAGCAGCCCTAGGAGTATGCTGGACCCTGGCTACAATGAGCAGTTCTTC.

The chain links TRBV7-2 to TRBJ2-7, with TRBD2 matching over 8 bases. The J segment lost 1 base and the V segment lost 5 bases, leaving 7 bases of the junction unmatched. The CDR3 is 15 amino acids. The V gene's germline CDR1 is SGHTA and CDR2 FQGNSA. The CDR3 coding sequence is TGTGCCAGCAGCCGGGGGGGGACCATTTCCTACGAGCAGTACTTC. Protein sequence: CASSRGGTISYEQYF.

The chain uses TRBV7-2 and TRBJ2-3; 8 nucleotides agree with TRBD1. The junction had 7 bases not matched to a gene; V was cut back by 3 bases and J by 8 bases. From germline, CDR1 is SGHTA and CDR2 FQGNSA. This CDR3 region has 14 residues. The CDR3 spells CASSFTTGGGTQYF. CDR3 nucleotide sequence: TGTGCCAGCAGCTTTACAACAGGGGGAGGTACGCAGTATTTT.